The T cell receptor (beta chain) described here comes from a study of cytomegalovirus exposure and HLA in healthy donors. Whole-study context: The same platform was used for the 100 to 150 validation repertoires and the approximately 670 first-cohort repertoires, a later analysis reported.

This clone has just one count. The ends lost 4 bases at V and 4 bases at J; junction bases unmatched: 6. This CDR3 comprises 15 residues. Per germline, CDR1 MNHNS and CDR2 SASEGT. Using immunoSEQ multiplex PCR, the repertoire was profiled, and TCRdb retains in-frame clones only, with some absent. Of approximately 160,000 clones in the sample, 70% to 90% were seen once. The chain carries TRBV6-1 and TRBJ1-5; 8 bases are shared with TRBD1. Sample: PBMCs. The TCR was taken from a man aged 25 to 40 in good health and CMV-seropositive. This chain's CDR3 is CASSVQGAPNQPQHF. CDR3 nucleotides: TGTGCCAGCAGTGTGCAGGGGGCCCCAAATCAGCCCCAGCATTTT.